This T cell receptor beta chain was recovered during a study of somatic mutations in cytotoxic T cells in rheumatoid arthritis. Across the study: Sorted by flow to nearly 100% purity were some V beta antibody-stained T-cell populations, including V beta1+ cells sequenced for TCRB.

TCRdb keeps only in-frame clones here, not all; method: immunoSEQ multiplex PCR. The data show around 13,000 clones, with about 77% seen just once and roughly 22% held by the top ten. This clone was seen once. V dropped 1 base and J dropped 5 bases, with 6 bases sitting between them. This CDR3 spans 13 amino acids. Per germline, CDR1 SGDLS and CDR2 YYNGEE. The clonotype was recovered from an adult with rheumatoid arthritis. Sample: CD8+ T cells sorted from blood. This chain connects TRBV9 to TRBJ2-2; maybe TRBD1 (5 bases). The CDR3 DNA sequence: TGTGCCAGCAGCGTACACAGGACCGGGGAGCTGTTTTTT. Translated, it gives CASSVHRTGELFF.